This T cell receptor (beta chain) originates from a study of beta chain features in type 1 diabetes. Across the study: In age, gender and cell yields, patients were similar to healthy donors.

Germline V gene sequence: CDR1 SNHLY, CDR2 FYNNEI. The CDR3 is made up of 15 amino acids. V shed 4 bases, J shed 1 base, and the junction held 6 bases outside the gene matches. The study, taken as a whole, reports: Healthy donors had naive, central memory and Treg TCRB repertoires that appeared less similar than those seen among patients. Among patients with Type 1 diabetes, TCRB CDR3s were moderately but significantly shorter in every one of the four CD4+ subsets. When VDJ junctions were examined, type 1 diabetes patients showed fewer insertions and more deletions.

CD45RO/CCR7/CD25/CD127/CD95/CD27 staining was used to isolate CD4+ naive, central memory, regulatory and stem cell-like memory cells by sorting. This clone appeared a few times. Its antigen is currently unknown. All of the isolated RNA was reverse transcribed, so expressed TCRB transcripts were sequenced. Clones were read by immunoSEQ multiplex PCR, and TCRdb kept only the in-frame ones, dropping some. The table includes 200,000 to 300,000 clones, under 13% detected once. The V and J genes are TRBV2 and TRBJ1-2, with TRBD1 matching 7 bases. The sequencing input was naive CD4+ T cells from blood. The receptor was derived from a man aged 25-40 years with type 1 diabetes. CDR3 loop: CASSGPRQGNYGYTF. CDR3 bases: TGTGCCAGCAGTGGTCCCCGACAGGGTAACTATGGCTACACCTTC. The variable domain in full, completed from reference TRBV2 and TRBJ1-2, reads EPEVTQTPSHQVTQMGQEVILRCVPISNHLYFYWYRQILGQKVEFLVSFYNNEISEKSEIFDDQFSVERPDGSNFTLKIRSTKLEDSAMYFCASSGPRQGNYGYTFGSGTRLTVV.